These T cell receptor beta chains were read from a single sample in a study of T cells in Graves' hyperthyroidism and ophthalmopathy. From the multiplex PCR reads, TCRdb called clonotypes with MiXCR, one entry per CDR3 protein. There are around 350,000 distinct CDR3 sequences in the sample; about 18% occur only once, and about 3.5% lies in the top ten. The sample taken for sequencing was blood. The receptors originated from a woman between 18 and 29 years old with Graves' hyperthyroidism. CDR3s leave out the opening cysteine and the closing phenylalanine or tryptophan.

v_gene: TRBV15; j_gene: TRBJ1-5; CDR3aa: ATSRDSPFWNQPQH
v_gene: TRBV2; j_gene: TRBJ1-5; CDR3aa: ASSPYSNQPQH
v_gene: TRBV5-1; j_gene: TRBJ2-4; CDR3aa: ASSFGLAGGPGKNIQY
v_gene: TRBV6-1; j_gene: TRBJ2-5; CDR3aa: ASREELAGGWETQY
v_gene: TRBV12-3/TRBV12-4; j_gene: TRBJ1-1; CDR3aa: ASTLTLKGNTEAF
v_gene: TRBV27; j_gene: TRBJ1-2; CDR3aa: ASTPFEGHAYGYT
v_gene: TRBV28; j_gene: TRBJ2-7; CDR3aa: ASSLMYASYEQY
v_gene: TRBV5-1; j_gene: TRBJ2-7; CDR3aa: ASSKGQGLSYEQY
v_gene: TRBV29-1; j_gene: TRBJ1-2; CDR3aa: SVSGVIGGSASGGYT
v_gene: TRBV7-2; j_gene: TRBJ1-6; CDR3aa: ASSPFGQGKSPLH
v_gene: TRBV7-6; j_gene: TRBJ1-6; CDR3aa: ASSLHNRARNNSPLH
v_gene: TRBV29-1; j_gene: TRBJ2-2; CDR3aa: SVEGLRRGELF
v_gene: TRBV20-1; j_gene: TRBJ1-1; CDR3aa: SARDPRGGVNTEAF
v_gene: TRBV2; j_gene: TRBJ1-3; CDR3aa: ASSEDRGGNTIY
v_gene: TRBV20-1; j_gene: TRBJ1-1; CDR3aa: SAAGTGYTEAF
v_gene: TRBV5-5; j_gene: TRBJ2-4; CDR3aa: ASSFKEQGSKNIQY
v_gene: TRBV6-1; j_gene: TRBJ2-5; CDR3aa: ASSLVGTEETQY
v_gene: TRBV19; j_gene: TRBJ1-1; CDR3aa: ASSIRGTGLGGGF
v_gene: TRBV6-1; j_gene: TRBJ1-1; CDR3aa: ASIPGKNTEAF
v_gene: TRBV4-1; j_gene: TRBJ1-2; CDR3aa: ASSHWDRGYGYT
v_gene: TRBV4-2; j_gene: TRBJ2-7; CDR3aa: ASSGFGTGAAYEQY
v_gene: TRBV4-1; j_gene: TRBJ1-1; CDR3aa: ASSQAGGHTEAF
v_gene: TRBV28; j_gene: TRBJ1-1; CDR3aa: ASSLGTGPMNTEAF
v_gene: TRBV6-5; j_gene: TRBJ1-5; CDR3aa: ASSVRGQGNQPQH
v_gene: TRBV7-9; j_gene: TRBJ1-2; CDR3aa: ASSLGPNSGYT
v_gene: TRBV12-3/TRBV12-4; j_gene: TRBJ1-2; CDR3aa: ASTRRTPIFVSGYT
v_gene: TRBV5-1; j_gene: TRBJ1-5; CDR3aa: ASSPGEGQPQH
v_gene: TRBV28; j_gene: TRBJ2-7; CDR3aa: ASIARTGTYEQY
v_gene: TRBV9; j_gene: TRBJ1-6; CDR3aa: ASSVDYRADNSPLH